This TCR beta chain was found in a study of tumor-infiltrating lymphocytes in primary liver carcinoma. As for the study in general: The patient group consisted of men and women aged 30 to 69 years.

Co-extracting RNA and DNA was done with roughly 18-32 mg of unsorted bulk tissue as input. Every patient in the cohort had a primary liver carcinoma. That carcinoma was treated by surgical resection. The input was about 490 ng total RNA; TCR beta cDNA was made from it with a constant-region primer. Researchers made the TCR beta libraries by running three nested multiplex PCR rounds with slightly modified ARM-PCR. Two initial PCR rounds of about 10 cycles each paired TRBV1-TRBV30 forward primers with a C-beta reverse primer. TCRdb processed the multiplex PCR reads anew with MiXCR; each CDR3 protein has one entry. The data show 90,000 to 150,000 distinct CDR3 sequences, around two thirds seen once. Trimming removed 6 bases from V and 5 bases from J; junction bases left unmatched: 8. CDR3 length: 14 residues. CDR1 is SQVTM, CDR2 ANQGSEA, per germline. At least ten counts were recorded for this clonotype.

This TCR derives from a woman in her sixties or seventies with primary liver carcinoma and hepatitis B virus infection. The sequenced sample was liver tumor tissue from sampling region 1. Indicated subset: tumor region T1, superior pole. The rearrangement uses TRBV29-1 and TRBJ2-2, with 8 positions matching TRBD1. The CDR3 nucleotides are TGCAGCGTCCGAGACAGGGGTGGGACCGGGGAGCTGTTTTTT. It encodes CSVRDRGGTGELFF.